A selection of T cell receptor beta chains follows, all from one sample in a study of cytomegalovirus exposure and HLA in healthy donors. The assay was immunoSEQ multiplex PCR, and TCRdb's table has in-frame clones only and misses some. The sample records about 160,000 clones, roughly 85% being singletons. The sequencing input was PBMCs. These receptors originate from a woman between 45 and 65 years old in good health and CMV-seronegative. Each CDR3 is given with its conserved first and last residue. D genes are given only for firm matches. Some rows have no size entry. The others give once, few or many, or a class for an expanded clone.

d_call	v_call	cdr3_length	j_call	clone_size	cdr3_aa	cdr3_nt
TRBD2	TRBV5-6	15	TRBJ2-1	NA	CASSLPSGSGNEQFF	TGTGCCAGCAGCTTGCCTAGCGGGAGTGGCAATGAGCAGTTCTTC
TRBD1	TRBV10-1	16	TRBJ1-1	NA	CASRRTGDRMNTEAFF	TGCGCCAGCAGAAGGACAGGGGACCGCATGAACACTGAAGCTTTCTTT
NA	TRBV7-9	16	TRBJ2-7	NA	CASSLERRGPSYEQYF	TGTGCCAGCAGCTTAGAGCGCCGCGGGCCCTCCTACGAGCAGTACTTC
NA	TRBV6-1	15	TRBJ1-2	few	CASRAFKRGNYGYTF	TGTGCCAGCAGGGCCTTTAAAAGGGGAAACTATGGCTACACCTTC
TRBD1	TRBV19	14	TRBJ2-3	NA	CASTPQGAGDTQYF	TGTGCCAGTACTCCTCAGGGGGCTGGAGATACGCAGTATTTT
TRBD2	TRBV5-4	17	TRBJ2-1	NA	CASSPTSGWSSYNEQFF	TGTGCCAGCAGCCCGACTAGCGGATGGAGCTCCTACAATGAGCAGTTCTTC
NA	TRBV7-8	14	TRBJ2-7	NA	CASSPRTVLYEQYF	TGTGCCAGCAGCCCGCGGACAGTACTCTACGAGCAGTACTTC
NA	TRBV4-3	15	TRBJ2-5	NA	CASSQDLTGRRTQYF	TGCGCCAGCAGCCAAGATCTAACGGGTCGGCGGACCCAGTACTTC
TRBD1	TRBV18	14	TRBJ2-3	NA	CASSPLTGEGTQYF	TGTGCCAGCTCACCACTAACAGGGGAAGGTACGCAGTATTTT
TRBD2	TRBV5-1	16	TRBJ2-3	once	CASSLLAGGYTDTQYF	TGCGCCAGCAGCTTACTAGCGGGGGGCTACACAGATACGCAGTATTTT
TRBD1	TRBV16	13	TRBJ2-7	NA	CASSPRTGRGQYF	TGTGCCAGCAGCCCCCGGACAGGCCGGGGGCAGTACTTC
TRBD1	TRBV18	15	TRBJ2-7	NA	CASSPSGTELGEQYF	TGTGCCAGCTCACCCTCCGGGACAGAGCTCGGCGAGCAGTACTTC
NA	TRBV28	15	TRBJ2-3	NA	CASSSGDSRMDTQYF	TGTGCCAGCAGTTCAGGGGATTCCCGAATGGATACGCAGTATTTT
NA	TRBV5-4	14	TRBJ2-7	NA	CASSFRGKSYEQYF	TGTGCCAGCAGCTTCAGGGGCAAATCCTACGAGCAGTACTTC
TRBD1	TRBV5-1	15	TRBJ1-2	NA	CASSERGRGNYGYTF	TGCGCCAGCAGCGAGAGGGGGCGCGGGAACTATGGCTACACCTTC
TRBD1	TRBV4-1	14	TRBJ2-3	NA	CASSQLTDRETQYF	TGCGCCAGCAGCCAACTCACGGACAGGGAAACGCAGTATTTT
NA	TRBV9	13	TRBJ2-1	NA	CASSGTGHPIRFF	TGTGCCAGCAGCGGAACGGGACACCCGATCCGGTTCTTC
NA	TRBV6-5	15	TRBJ1-2	NA	CASSTTAPSNYGYTF	TGTGCCAGCAGTACCACAGCTCCGTCTAACTATGGCTACACCTTC
NA	TRBV19	15	TRBJ2-1	NA	CASSISTNSYNEQFF	TGTGCCAGTAGTATTTCCACAAACTCCTACAATGAGCAGTTCTTC
TRBD1	TRBV5-6	15	TRBJ1-4	few	CASSPAGQMRQKLFF	TGTGCCAGCAGCCCGGCGGGACAGATGAGGCAAAAACTGTTTTTT
NA	TRBV5-1	15	TRBJ2-7	NA	CASSSYRDRAYEQYF	TGCGCCAGCAGCTCGTACAGGGATCGCGCCTACGAGCAGTACTTC
NA	TRBV6-6	12	TRBJ1-5	NA	CASRWPNQPQHF	TGTGCCAGCCGCTGGCCCAATCAGCCCCAGCATTTT
TRBD2	TRBV19	13	TRBJ2-1	NA	CASSPTSGVGRLF	TGTGCCAGTAGCCCGACTAGCGGGGTAGGGCGGCTCTTC
TRBD2	TRBV4-3	18	TRBJ2-2	NA	CASSQEETSGSGAGELFF	TGCGCCAGCAGCCAAGAAGAGACTAGCGGGAGTGGGGCCGGGGAGCTGTTTTTT